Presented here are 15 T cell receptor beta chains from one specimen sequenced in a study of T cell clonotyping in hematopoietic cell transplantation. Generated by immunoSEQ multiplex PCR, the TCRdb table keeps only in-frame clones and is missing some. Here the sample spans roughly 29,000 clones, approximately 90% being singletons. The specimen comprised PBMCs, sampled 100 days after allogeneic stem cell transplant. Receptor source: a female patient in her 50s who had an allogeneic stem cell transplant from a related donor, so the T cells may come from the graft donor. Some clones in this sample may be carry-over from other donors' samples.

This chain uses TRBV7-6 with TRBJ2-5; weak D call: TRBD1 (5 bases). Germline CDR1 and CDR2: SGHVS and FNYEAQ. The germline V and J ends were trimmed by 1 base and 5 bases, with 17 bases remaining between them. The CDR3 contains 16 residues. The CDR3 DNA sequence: TGTGCCAGCAGCTTAGGGCCAGGGTCCCAAGTGGAGACCCAGTACTTC. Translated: CASSLGPGSQVETQYF. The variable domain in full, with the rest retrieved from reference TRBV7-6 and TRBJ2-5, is GAGVSQSPRYKVTKRGQDVALRCDPISGHVSLYWYRQALGQGPEFLTYFNYEAQQDKSGLPNDRFSAERPEGSISTLTIQRTEQRDSAMYRCASSLGPGSQVETQYFGPGTRLLVL.

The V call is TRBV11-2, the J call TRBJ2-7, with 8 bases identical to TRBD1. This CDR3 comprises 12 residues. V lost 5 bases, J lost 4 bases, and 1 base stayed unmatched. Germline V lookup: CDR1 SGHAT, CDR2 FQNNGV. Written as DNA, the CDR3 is TGTGCCAGCAGCCGGACAGGGTACGAGCAGTACTTC. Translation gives CASSRTGYEQYF. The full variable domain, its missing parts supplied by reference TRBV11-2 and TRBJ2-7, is EAGVAQSPRYKIIEKRQSVAFWCNPISGHATLYWYQQILGQGPKLLIQFQNNGVVDDSQLPKDRFSAERLKGVDSTLKIQPAKLEDSAVYLCASSRTGYEQYFGPGTRLTVT.

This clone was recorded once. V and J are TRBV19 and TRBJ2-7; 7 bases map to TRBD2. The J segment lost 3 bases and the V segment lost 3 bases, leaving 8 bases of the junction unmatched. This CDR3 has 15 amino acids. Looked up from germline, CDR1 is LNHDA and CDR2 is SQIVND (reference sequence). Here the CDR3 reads CASSIVGGSSYEQYF. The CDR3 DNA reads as TGTGCCAGTAGTATTGTCGGGGGGAGCAGCTACGAGCAGTACTTC.

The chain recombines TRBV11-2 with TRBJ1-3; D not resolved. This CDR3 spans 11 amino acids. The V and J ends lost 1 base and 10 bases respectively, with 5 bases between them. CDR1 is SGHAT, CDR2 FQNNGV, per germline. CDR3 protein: CASSLGATIYF. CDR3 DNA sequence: TGTGCCAGCAGCTTAGGTGCGACCATATATTTT.

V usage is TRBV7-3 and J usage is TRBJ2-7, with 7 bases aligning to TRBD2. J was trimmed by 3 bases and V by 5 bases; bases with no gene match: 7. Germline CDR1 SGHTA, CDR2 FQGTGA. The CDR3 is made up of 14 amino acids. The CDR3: CASSPGGGVYEQYF. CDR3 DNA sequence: TGTGCCAGCAGCCCGGGGGGTGGTGTCTACGAGCAGTACTTC.

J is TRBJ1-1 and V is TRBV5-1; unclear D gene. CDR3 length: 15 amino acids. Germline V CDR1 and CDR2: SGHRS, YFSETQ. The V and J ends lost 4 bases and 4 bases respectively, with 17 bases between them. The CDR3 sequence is CASSSAGQLGTEAFF. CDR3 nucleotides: TGCGCCAGCAGCAGTGCGGGCCAGTTGGGCACTGAAGCTTTCTTT. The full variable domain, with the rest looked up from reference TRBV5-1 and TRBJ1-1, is KAGVTQTPRYLIKTRGQQVTLSCSPISGHRSVSWYQQTPGQGLQFLFEYFSETQRNKGNFPGRFSGRQFSNSRSEMNVSTLELGDSALYLCASSSAGQLGTEAFFGQGTRLTVV.

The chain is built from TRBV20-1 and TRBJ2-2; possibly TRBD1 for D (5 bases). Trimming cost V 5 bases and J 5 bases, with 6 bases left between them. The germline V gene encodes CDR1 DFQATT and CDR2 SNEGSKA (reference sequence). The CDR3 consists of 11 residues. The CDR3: CSAQGTGELFF. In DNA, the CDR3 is TGCAGTGCTCAGGGAACCGGGGAGCTGTTTTTT.

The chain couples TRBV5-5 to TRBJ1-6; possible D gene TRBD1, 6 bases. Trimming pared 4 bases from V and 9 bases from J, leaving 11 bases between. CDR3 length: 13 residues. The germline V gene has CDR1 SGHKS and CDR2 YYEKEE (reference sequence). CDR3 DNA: TGTGCCAGCAGCCCCACAGGGCCTTCACCCCTCCACTTT. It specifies CASSPTGPSPLHF.

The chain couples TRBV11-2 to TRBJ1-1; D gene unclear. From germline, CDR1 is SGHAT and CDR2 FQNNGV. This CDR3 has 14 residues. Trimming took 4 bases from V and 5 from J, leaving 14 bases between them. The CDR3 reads CASSSGPRGTEAFF. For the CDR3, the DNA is TGTGCCAGCAGCTCCGGACCCCGAGGAACTGAAGCTTTCTTT.

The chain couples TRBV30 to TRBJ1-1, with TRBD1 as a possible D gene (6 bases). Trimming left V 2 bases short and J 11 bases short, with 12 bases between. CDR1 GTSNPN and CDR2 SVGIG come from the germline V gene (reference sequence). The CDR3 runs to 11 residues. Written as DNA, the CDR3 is TGTGCCTGGAGTAATTCAGGGGCGGCTTTCTTT. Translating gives CAWSNSGAAFF.

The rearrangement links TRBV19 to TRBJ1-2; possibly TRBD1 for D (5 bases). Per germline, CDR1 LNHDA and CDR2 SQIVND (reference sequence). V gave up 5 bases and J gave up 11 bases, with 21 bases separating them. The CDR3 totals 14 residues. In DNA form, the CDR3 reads TGTGCCAGTAGTCGAACCGGGACTGGGGTAAGGTACACCTTC. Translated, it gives CASSRTGTGVRYTF.

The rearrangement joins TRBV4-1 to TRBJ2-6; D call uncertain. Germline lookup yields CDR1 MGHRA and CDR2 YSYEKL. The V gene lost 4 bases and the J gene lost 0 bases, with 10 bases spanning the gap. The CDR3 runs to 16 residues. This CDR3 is CASSPAPSSGANVLTF. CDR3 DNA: TGCGCCAGCAGCCCAGCCCCCAGCTCTGGGGCCAACGTCCTGACTTTC.

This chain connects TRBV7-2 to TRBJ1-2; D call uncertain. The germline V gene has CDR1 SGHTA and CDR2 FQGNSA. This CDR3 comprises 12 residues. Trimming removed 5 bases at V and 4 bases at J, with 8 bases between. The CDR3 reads CASSPAVYGYTF. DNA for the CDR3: TGTGCCAGCAGCCCCGCCGTCTATGGCTACACCTTC.

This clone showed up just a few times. CDR3 amino acids: CASSRDSNSPLHF. CDR3 nucleotides: TGTGCCAGCAGCCGAGACAGTAATTCACCCCTCCACTTT. The V gene is TRBV11-2, the J gene TRBJ1-6, with a tentative D call TRBD1 (5 bases). Germline assignment: CDR1 SGHAT and CDR2 FQNNGV. V was cut by 5 bases and J by 6 bases, with 8 bases left in between. The CDR3 loop spans 13 amino acids.

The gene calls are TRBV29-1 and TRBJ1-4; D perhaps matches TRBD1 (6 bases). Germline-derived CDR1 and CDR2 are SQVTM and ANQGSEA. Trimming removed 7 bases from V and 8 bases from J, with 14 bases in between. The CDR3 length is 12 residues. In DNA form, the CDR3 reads TGCAGCGCCGGGCAGGGGAACGAAAAACTGTTTTTT. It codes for CSAGQGNEKLFF.